This T cell receptor (beta chain) was captured in a study of identical twins. There were only healthy Caucasians among the donors. Comments on this clonotype: A much larger clone sits a single nucleotide away, making a read error possible.

From the 5' RACE reads, TCRdb called clonotypes with MiXCR, one entry per CDR3 protein. The data hold some 240,000 distinct CDR3 sequences, with 8% to 11% observed a single time. Sequencing was performed on memory T cells sorted from blood. The receptor's source is a man between 45 and 60 years old in good health.

CDR3 sequence reads: CSAPSGGLAVYEQYF. The CDR3 region has the DNA TGCAGTGCCCCCAGCGGGGGACTAGCGGTCTACGAGCAGTACTTC. This chain uses TRBV20-1 with TRBJ2-7; 11 nucleotides align to TRBD2. Germline CDR1 is DFQATT and CDR2 is SNEGSKA (reference sequence). This CDR3 spans 15 amino acids. J was trimmed by 3 bases and V by 6 bases; bases with no gene match: 10.